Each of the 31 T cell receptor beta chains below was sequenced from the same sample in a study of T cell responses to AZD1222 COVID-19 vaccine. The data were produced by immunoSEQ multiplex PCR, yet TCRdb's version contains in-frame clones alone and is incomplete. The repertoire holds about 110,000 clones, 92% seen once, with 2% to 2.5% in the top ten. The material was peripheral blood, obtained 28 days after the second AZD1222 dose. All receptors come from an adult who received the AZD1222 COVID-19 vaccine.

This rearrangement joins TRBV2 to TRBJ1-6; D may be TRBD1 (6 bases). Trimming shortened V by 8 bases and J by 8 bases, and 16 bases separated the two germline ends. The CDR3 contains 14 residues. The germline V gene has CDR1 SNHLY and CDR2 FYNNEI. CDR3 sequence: CASLFGGRDSPLHF. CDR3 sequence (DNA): TGTGCCAGCCTTTTTGGGGGGCGGGATTCACCCCTCCACTTT. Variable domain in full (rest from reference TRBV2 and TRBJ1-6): EPEVTQTPSHQVTQMGQEVILRCVPISNHLYFYWYRQILGQKVEFLVSFYNNEISEKSEIFDDQFSVERPDGSNFTLKIRSTKLEDSAMYFCASLFGGRDSPLHFGNGTRLTVT.

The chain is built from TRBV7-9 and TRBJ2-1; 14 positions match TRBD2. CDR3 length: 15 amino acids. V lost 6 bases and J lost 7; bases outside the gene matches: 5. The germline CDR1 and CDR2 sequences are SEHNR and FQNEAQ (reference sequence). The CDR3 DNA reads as TGTGCCAGCAGGAGAGGGACTAGCGGGGGAAATGAGCAGTTCTTC. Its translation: CASRRGTSGGNEQFF.

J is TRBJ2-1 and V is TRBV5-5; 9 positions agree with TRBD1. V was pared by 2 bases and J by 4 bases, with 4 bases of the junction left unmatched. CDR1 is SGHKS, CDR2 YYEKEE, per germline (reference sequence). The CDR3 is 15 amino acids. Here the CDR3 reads CASSLQGAAYNEQFF. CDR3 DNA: TGTGCCAGCAGCTTACAGGGGGCGGCATACAATGAGCAGTTCTTC.

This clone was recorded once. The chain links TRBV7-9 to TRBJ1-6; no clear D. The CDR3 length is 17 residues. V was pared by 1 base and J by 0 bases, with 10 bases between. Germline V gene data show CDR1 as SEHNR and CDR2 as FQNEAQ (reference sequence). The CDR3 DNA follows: TGTGCCAGCAGCTTAGGGGCTTATAACTCCTATAATTCACCCCTCCACTTT. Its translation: CASSLGAYNSYNSPLHF.

The CDR3 coding sequence is TGTGCCAGCAGTTTTGTGGGTGGCGGTGAAAAACTGTTTTTT. Translating it yields CASSFVGGGEKLFF. V usage is TRBV28 and J usage is TRBJ1-4; D is unresolved. Trimming cost V 3 bases and J 7 bases, with 12 bases left between them. Germline V gives CDR1 MDHEN, CDR2 SYDVKM. This CDR3 has 14 residues.

The CDR3 loop is CASSQDWVSGNTIYF. The CDR3 DNA follows: TGTGCCAGCAGCCAAGATTGGGTTTCTGGAAACACCATATATTTT. The chain couples TRBV6-5 to TRBJ1-3; D not resolved. The CDR3 runs 15 residues. V gave up 6 bases and J gave up 1 base, with 13 bases separating them. In germline, CDR1 is MNHEY, CDR2 SVGAGI.

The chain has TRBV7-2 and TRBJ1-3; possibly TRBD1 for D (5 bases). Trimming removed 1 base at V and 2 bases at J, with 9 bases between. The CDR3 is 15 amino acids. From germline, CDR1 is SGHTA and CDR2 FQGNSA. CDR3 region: CASSLGGGAGNTIYF. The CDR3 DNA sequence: TGTGCCAGCAGCTTAGGCGGGGGTGCTGGAAACACCATATATTTT.

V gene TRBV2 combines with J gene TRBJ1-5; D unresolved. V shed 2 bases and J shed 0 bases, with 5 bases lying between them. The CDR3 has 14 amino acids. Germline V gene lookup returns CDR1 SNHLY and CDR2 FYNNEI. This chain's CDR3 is CASSEPYSNQPQHF. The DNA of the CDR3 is TGTGCCAGCAGTGAACCGTATAGCAATCAGCCCCAGCATTTT.

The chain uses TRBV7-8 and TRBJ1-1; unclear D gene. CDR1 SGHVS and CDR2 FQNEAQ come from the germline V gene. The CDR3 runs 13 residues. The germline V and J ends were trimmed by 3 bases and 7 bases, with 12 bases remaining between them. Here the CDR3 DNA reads TGTGCCAGCAGCTTGTTTCAGCGACTTGAAGCTTTCTTT. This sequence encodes CASSLFQRLEAFF.

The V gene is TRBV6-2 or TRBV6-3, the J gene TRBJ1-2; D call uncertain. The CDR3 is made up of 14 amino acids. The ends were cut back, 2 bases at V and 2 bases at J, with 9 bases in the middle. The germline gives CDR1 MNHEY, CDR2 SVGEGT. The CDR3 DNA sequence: TGTGCCAGCAGTTACGGCACGGAAAACTATGGCTACACCTTC. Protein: CASSYGTENYGYTF.

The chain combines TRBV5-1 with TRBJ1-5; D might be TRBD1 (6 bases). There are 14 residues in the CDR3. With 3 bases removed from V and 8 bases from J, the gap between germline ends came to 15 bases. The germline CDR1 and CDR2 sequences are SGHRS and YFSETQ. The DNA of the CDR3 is TGCGCCAGCAGCTCCGGACAGCGCTACGAGCCCCAGCATTTT. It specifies CASSSGQRYEPQHF.

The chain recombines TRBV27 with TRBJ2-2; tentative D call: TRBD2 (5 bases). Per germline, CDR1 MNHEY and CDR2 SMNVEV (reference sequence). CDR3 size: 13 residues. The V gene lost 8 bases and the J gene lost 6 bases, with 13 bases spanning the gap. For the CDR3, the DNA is TGTGCCAGCCGAAGGGCGGGTGCCGGGGAGCTGTTTTTT. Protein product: CASRRAGAGELFF.

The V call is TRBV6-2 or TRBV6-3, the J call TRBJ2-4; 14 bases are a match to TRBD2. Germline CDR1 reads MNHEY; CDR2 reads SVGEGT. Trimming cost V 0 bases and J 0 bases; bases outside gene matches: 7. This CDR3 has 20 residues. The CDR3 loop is CASSYSGLAGGNLAKNIQYF. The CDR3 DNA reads TGTGCCAGCAGTTACTCCGGACTAGCGGGGGGTAACCTAGCCAAAAACATTCAGTACTTC.

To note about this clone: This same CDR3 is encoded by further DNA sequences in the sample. CDR3 amino acids: CSTGDLTEAFF. CDR3 nucleotide sequence: TGCAGCACCGGGGACCTCACTGAAGCTTTCTTT. The rearrangement links TRBV29-1 to TRBJ1-1; D is possibly TRBD1 (5 bases). Germline V gene sequence: CDR1 SQVTM, CDR2 ANQGSEA. There are 11 residues in the CDR3. V shed 8 bases and J shed 4 bases, with 11 bases lying between them.

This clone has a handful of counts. CDR3 DNA: TGTGCCAGCAGTTACCGGGACAATTCACCCCTCCACTTT. Translation: CASSYRDNSPLHF. The rearrangement uses TRBV6-2 or TRBV6-3 and TRBJ1-6; the D gene is possibly TRBD1 (5 bases). The V gene's germline CDR1 is MNHEY and CDR2 SVGEGT. The CDR3 has 13 residues. V lost 2 bases to trimming and J lost 7 bases, with 6 bases between them.

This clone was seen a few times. The CDR3 nucleotides read TGTGCCAGTAGTAGCCCTTTGTCAGATACGCAGTATTTT. Protein: CASSSPLSDTQYF. The chain is built from TRBV19 and TRBJ2-3; D is ambiguous. Trimming took 4 bases from V and 4 from J, leaving 9 bases between them. Germline CDR1 LNHDA, CDR2 SQIVND (reference sequence). This CDR3 comprises 13 residues.

The CDR3 sequence is CASSSQGGAIYNEQFF. The DNA of the CDR3 is TGTGCCAGCAGCTCGCAAGGGGGGGCGATATACAATGAGCAGTTCTTC. V is TRBV11-2 and J is TRBJ2-1, with D perhaps TRBD2 (7 bases). V lost 4 bases, J lost 4 bases, and 17 bases lay in between. The V gene's germline CDR1 is SGHAT and CDR2 FQNNGV. CDR3 size: 16 residues.

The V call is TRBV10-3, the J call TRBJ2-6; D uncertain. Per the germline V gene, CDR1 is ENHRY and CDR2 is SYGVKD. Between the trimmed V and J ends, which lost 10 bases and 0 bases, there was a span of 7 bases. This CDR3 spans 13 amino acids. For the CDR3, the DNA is TGTGCCAGCCAAGGCTCTGGGGCCAACGTCCTGACTTTC. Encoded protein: CASQGSGANVLTF.

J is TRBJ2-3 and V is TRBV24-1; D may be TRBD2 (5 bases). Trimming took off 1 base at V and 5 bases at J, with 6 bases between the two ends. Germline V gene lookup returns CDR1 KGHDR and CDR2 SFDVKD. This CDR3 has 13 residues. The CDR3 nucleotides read TGTGCCACCAGTGATTTTCGGGGAGATACGCAGTATTTT. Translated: CATSDFRGDTQYF.

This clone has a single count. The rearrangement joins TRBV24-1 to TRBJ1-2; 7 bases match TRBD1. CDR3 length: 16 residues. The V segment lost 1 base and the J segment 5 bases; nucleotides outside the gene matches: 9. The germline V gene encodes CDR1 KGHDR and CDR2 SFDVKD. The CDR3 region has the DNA TGTGCCACCAGTGATTTCCTAAGACAGGGAGGGTATGGCTACACCTTC. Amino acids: CATSDFLRQGGYGYTF.

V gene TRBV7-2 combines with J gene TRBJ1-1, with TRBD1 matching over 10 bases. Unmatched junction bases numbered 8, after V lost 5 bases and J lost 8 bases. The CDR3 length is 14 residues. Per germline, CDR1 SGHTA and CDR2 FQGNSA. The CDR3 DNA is TGTGCCAGCAGCCAACTAGGACAGGGGGGGGAAGCTTTCTTT. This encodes CASSQLGQGGEAFF.

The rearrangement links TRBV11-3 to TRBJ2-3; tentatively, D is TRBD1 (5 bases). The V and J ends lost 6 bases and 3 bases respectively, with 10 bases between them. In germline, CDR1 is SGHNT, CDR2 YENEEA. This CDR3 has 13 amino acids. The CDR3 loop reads CASSYPGTDTQYF. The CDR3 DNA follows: TGTGCCAGCAGTTACCCAGGGACAGATACGCAGTATTTT.

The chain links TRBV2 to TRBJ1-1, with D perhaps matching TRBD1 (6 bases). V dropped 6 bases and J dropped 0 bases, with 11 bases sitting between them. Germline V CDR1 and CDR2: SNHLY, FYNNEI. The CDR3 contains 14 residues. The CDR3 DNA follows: TGTGCCAGCAGGCACAGGGACATGAACACTGAAGCTTTCTTT. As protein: CASRHRDMNTEAFF.

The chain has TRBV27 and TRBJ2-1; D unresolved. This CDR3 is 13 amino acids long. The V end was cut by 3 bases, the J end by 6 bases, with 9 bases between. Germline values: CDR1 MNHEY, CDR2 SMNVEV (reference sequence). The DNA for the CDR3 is TGTGCCAGCAGTTTGGGAAGCCTCAATGAGCAGTTCTTC. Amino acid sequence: CASSLGSLNEQFF.

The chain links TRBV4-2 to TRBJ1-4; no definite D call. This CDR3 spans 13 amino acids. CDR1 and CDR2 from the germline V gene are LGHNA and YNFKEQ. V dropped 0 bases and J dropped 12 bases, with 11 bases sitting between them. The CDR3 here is CASSQDVGLELFF. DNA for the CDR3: TGTGCCAGCAGCCAAGATGTAGGGTTGGAACTGTTTTTT.

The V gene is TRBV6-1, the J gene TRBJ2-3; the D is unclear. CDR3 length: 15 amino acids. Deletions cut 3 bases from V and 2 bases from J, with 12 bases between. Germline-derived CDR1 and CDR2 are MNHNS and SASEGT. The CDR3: CASSEMSGSTDTQYF. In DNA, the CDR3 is TGTGCCAGCAGTGAGATGAGTGGATCCACAGATACGCAGTATTTT.

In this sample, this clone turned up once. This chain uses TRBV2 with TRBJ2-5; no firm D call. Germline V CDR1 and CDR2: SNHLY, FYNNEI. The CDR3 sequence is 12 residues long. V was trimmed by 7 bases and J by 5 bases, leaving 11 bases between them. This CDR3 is CASTDDEETQYF. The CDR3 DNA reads TGTGCCAGCACCGACGACGAGGAGACCCAGTACTTC.

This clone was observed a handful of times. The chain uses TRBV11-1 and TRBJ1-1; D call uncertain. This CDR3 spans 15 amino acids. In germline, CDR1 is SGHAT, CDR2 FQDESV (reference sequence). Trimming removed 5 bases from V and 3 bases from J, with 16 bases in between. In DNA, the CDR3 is TGTGCCAGCAGCAGGCGAAGGTTTGGGGACACTGAAGCTTTCTTT. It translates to CASSRRRFGDTEAFF.

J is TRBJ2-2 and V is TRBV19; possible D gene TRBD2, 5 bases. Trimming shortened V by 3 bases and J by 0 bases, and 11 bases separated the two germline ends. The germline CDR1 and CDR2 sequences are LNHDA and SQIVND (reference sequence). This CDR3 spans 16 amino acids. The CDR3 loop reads CASSMQTAANTGELFF. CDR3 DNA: TGTGCCAGTAGTATGCAAACAGCGGCGAACACCGGGGAGCTGTTTTTT.

CDR3: CASSSDSANYGYTF. CDR3 nucleotide sequence: TGTGCCAGCAGCTCGGACAGCGCAAACTATGGCTACACCTTC. The rearrangement links TRBV7-2 to TRBJ1-2; a weak D match, TRBD1 (6 bases). Germline CDR1 SGHTA, CDR2 FQGNSA. The CDR3 totals 14 residues. Trimming removed 4 bases from V and 2 bases from J, with 11 bases in between.

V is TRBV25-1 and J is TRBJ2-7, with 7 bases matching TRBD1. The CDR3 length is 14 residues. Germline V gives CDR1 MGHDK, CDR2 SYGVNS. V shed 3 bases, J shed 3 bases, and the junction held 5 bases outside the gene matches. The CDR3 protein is CASSEGQKNYEQYF. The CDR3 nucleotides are TGTGCCAGCAGTGAGGGACAGAAGAACTACGAGCAGTACTTC.